These 14 T cell receptor beta chains came from one sample sequenced in a study of CD4 T cells in relation to SARS-CoV-2 and coronaviruses listed by TCRdb under 2021. Library preparation used the immunoSEQ multiplex PCR assay. TCRdb took over this immuneACCESS table, retaining in-frame rearrangements with V and J assigned. Such tables are incomplete; in checked studies, under half of the missing clones stem from an unresolved V gene, and the remainder is unexplained. This sample has 25,000 to 35,000 clones in its table, and roughly 76% of those were observed once. About 15% of the sample goes to the ten largest clones. For these TCRs, the target antigens are not known. CD4+ T cells from unexposed donors were collected before the COVID-19 pandemic (2011-2018). The EasySep CD4+ T cell isolation kit was used to isolate CD4+ T cells once the cultures had run for roughly 10 days. The sequencing input was CD4+ T cells from PBMCs, cultured in vitro. The receptors were gathered from a human donor in good health.

This chain joins TRBV12-5 and TRBJ1-2; 7 bases match TRBD1. CDR3 length: 13 amino acids. Germline V CDR1 and CDR2: LGHNT, FRNRAP. V shed 1 base and J 4 bases; nucleotides not matched to a gene: 0. The CDR3 loop reads CASGLEGAYGYTF. The CDR3 region has the DNA TGTGCTAGTGGTTTGGAGGGGGCCTATGGCTACACCTTC.

The chain combines TRBV7-9 with TRBJ2-7; D unclear. CDR1 is SEHNR and CDR2 is FQNEAQ in the germline V gene (reference sequence). V was clipped by 1 base and J by 10 bases, with 11 bases between them. The CDR3 consists of 12 residues. For the CDR3, the DNA is TGTGCCAGCAGCTTAGAGGTCCCCAAACAGTACTTC. This encodes CASSLEVPKQYF.

The V gene is TRBV20-1, the J gene TRBJ2-7; 7 bases fit TRBD1. Germline lookup yields CDR1 DFQATT and CDR2 SNEGSKA (reference sequence). V was pared by 4 bases and J by 3 bases, with 0 bases of the junction left unmatched. This CDR3 spans 11 amino acids. The CDR3 bases are TGCAGTGCTAACAGGGGCTACGAGCAGTACTTC. This codes for CSANRGYEQYF.

A few counts support this clone. The genes are TRBV27 and TRBJ1-4, with 7 bases aligning to TRBD1. This CDR3 contains 17 residues. Trimming at V came to 4 bases and at J to 8 bases, leaving 16 bases not matched to a gene. Germline V gene sequence: CDR1 MNHEY, CDR2 SMNVEV (reference sequence). CDR3 protein: CASSSEGAGRRGEKLFF. The CDR3 DNA follows: TGTGCCAGCAGTTCCGAGGGGGCGGGCCGCCGGGGCGAAAAACTGTTTTTT.

The CDR3 DNA is TGTGCCAGCAGCTTAGGACTAGCGGGAGGCGATGAGCAGTTCTTC. The encoded protein is CASSLGLAGGDEQFF. The V call is TRBV11-3, the J call TRBJ2-1, with TRBD2 matching 13 bases. The CDR3 loop spans 15 amino acids. Losses at the gene ends were 1 base for V and 8 bases for J; bases not matched to a gene: 2. Per germline, CDR1 SGHNT and CDR2 YENEEA.

In DNA form, the CDR3 reads TGTGCCAGCAGTCAAAAGAGGGACAGTTCAATCGGAGGGGAGCTGTTTTTT. This gives the protein CASSQKRDSSIGGELFF. This chain joins TRBV11-3 and TRBJ2-2; 7 bases line up with TRBD1. Trimming cost V 6 bases and J 8 bases; bases outside gene matches: 18. In germline, CDR1 is SGHNT, CDR2 YENEEA. This CDR3 spans 17 amino acids.

This clone has a handful of counts. The CDR3 is CASSQGDGNTGELFF. The CDR3 DNA reads as TGTGCCAGCAGCCAAGGGGACGGGAACACCGGGGAGCTGTTTTTT. The genes are TRBV3-1 (or the pseudogene TRBV3-2) and TRBJ2-2; D tentatively reads TRBD1 or TRBD2 (5 bases each). This CDR3 has 15 residues. Germline V gene sequence: CDR1 LGHDT, CDR2 YNNKEL (reference sequence). Between the trimmed V and J ends, which lost 1 base and 1 base, there was a span of 7 bases.

The CDR3 sequence is CASSPSWDGEQYF. The DNA of the CDR3 is TGCGCCAGCAGCCCGAGCTGGGACGGAGAGCAGTACTTC. The chain joins TRBV5-1 to TRBJ2-7; D is possibly TRBD1 or TRBD2 (5 bases each). CDR3 length: 13 amino acids. Trimming removed 4 bases from V and 7 bases from J, with 15 bases in between. The V gene's germline CDR1 is SGHRS and CDR2 YFSETQ. Looking up the rest from reference TRBV5-1 and TRBJ2-7 gives the full variable domain: KAGVTQTPRYLIKTRGQQVTLSCSPISGHRSVSWYQQTPGQGLQFLFEYFSETQRNKGNFPGRFSGRQFSNSRSEMNVSTLELGDSALYLCASSPSWDGEQYFGPGTRLTVT.

The V and J genes are TRBV7-2 and TRBJ2-1, with 7 bases matching TRBD2. The CDR3 is made up of 16 amino acids. After removal of 5 bases from V and 0 bases from J, the junction contained 7 bases not matched to a gene. Germline loops: CDR1 SGHTA, CDR2 FQGNSA. The CDR3 reads CASSLSLASSYNEQFF. The CDR3 DNA is TGTGCCAGCAGCCTCTCACTAGCGAGCTCCTACAATGAGCAGTTCTTC.

J is TRBJ2-7 and V is TRBV3-1 (or the pseudogene TRBV3-2), with TRBD1 as a possible D gene (5 bases). Trimming removed 4 bases from V and 2 bases from J, with 9 bases in between. The V gene's germline CDR1 is LGHDT and CDR2 YNNKEL (reference sequence). CDR3 size: 13 residues. The CDR3 reads CASSRTIPYEQYF. CDR3 DNA sequence: TGTGCCAGCAGCCGGACAATACCCTACGAGCAGTACTTC.

This clone appeared a few times. The chain joins TRBV11-2 to TRBJ2-2; D not certain. The CDR3 is 15 amino acids. Between the trimmed V and J ends, which lost 5 bases and 6 bases, there was a span of 16 bases. Germline CDR1 SGHAT, CDR2 FQNNGV. CDR3 DNA sequence: TGTGCCAGCAGCCGGCTTTCAACGGCGGCCGGGGAGCTGTTTTTT. Amino acids: CASSRLSTAAGELFF.

This rearrangement joins TRBV19 to TRBJ2-3, with 9 bases identical to TRBD1. After removal of 9 bases from V and 2 bases from J, the junction contained 12 bases not matched to a gene. Germline lookup yields CDR1 LNHDA and CDR2 SQIVND (reference sequence). The length of the CDR3 is 16 residues. The CDR3 region is CASCTTGGYYTDTQYF. The CDR3 DNA sequence: TGTGCCAGCTGTACGACAGGGGGTTACTACACAGATACGCAGTATTTT.

The chain carries TRBV28 and TRBJ1-5, with unresolved D. From germline, CDR1 is MDHEN and CDR2 SYDVKM. The V gene lost 7 bases and the J gene lost 0 bases, with 16 bases spanning the gap. This CDR3 is 16 amino acids long. For the CDR3, the DNA is TGTGCCAGCACCCCACAGAGAGCCTATAGCAATCAGCCCCAGCATTTT. Its translation: CASTPQRAYSNQPQHF. The variable domain in full, completed from reference TRBV28 and TRBJ1-5, reads DVKVTQSSRYLVKRTGEKVFLECVQDMDHENMFWYRQDPGLGLRLIYFSYDVKMKEKGDIPEGYSVSREKKERFSLILESASTNQTSMYLCASTPQRAYSNQPQHFGDGTRLSIL.

The chain has TRBV3-1 (or the pseudogene TRBV3-2) and TRBJ1-2; D not certain. Germline-derived CDR1 and CDR2 are LGHDT and YNNKEL (reference sequence). Trimming removed 3 bases at V and 2 bases at J, with 13 bases between. This CDR3 has 15 residues. The CDR3 protein is CASSQTWATNYGYTF. In DNA form, the CDR3 reads TGTGCCAGCAGCCAGACGTGGGCGACGAACTATGGCTACACCTTC.